The 10 T cell receptor beta chains below all came from one sample that was sequenced in a study of blood T cells in healthy people across ages. Using a J-beta primer mix together with a sample-barcoded 5' primer, a second PCR was run for roughly 7 to 12 cycles. TCRdb re-analysed the 5' RACE reads in MiXCR, keeping a single row per CDR3 protein. Of under 1,100,000 distinct CDR3 sequences in the sample, roughly a quarter were seen once. These data were also reused for a study on T cells of mothers and their children.

Sequencing was performed on blood. The origin of the receptors is a girl aged 2-15 years in good health.

The rearrangement joins TRBV12-3 or TRBV12-4 to TRBJ1-1; a possible D gene is TRBD1 (5 bases). This CDR3 has 17 residues. Trimming pared 3 bases from V and 4 bases from J, leaving 21 bases between. DNA of the CDR3: TGTGCCAGCAGTTTGGGGCCTCCCCCGCAGGGTGGCACTGAAGCTTTCTTT. Encoded protein: CASSLGPPPQGGTEAFF.

The rearrangement joins TRBV29-1 to TRBJ2-7, with D possibly called TRBD1 or TRBD2 (5 bases each). V was clipped by 0 bases and J by 4 bases, with 10 bases between them. The CDR3 totals 13 residues. Looked up from germline, CDR1 is SQVTM and CDR2 is ANQGSEA. CDR3 sequence (DNA): TGCAGCGTTGAAGATCCTGGGGGATACGAGCAGTACTTC. This gives the protein CSVEDPGGYEQYF.

The V gene is TRBV10-3, the J gene TRBJ2-1, with 10 bases lining up with TRBD1. The V segment lost 8 bases and the J segment 0 bases; nucleotides outside the gene matches: 4. This CDR3 comprises 15 residues. The germline CDR1 and CDR2 sequences are ENHRY and SYGVKD. The CDR3, as DNA: TGTGCCATCGAGGGACAGGGGAGCTCCTACAATGAGCAGTTCTTC. Residues: CAIEGQGSSYNEQFF.

This clonotype was seen a handful of times. The chain carries TRBV29-1 and TRBJ2-7; 8 positions match TRBD1. The CDR3 is 13 amino acids. The J segment lost 4 bases and the V segment lost 7 bases, leaving 9 bases of the junction unmatched. From germline, CDR1 is SQVTM and CDR2 ANQGSEA. The CDR3 is CSARTGQAYEQYF. In nucleotides, the CDR3 is TGCAGCGCTAGGACAGGGCAAGCGTACGAGCAGTACTTC.

There are a few counts of this clonotype. The chain couples TRBV2 to TRBJ2-2; 7 nucleotides agree with TRBD1. Germline CDR1 reads SNHLY; CDR2 reads FYNNEI. V was clipped by 6 bases and J by 6 bases; unmatched bases: 4. The CDR3 totals 13 residues. CDR3 protein: CASSETGAGELFF. CDR3 in DNA: TGTGCCAGCAGCGAAACAGGGGCCGGGGAGCTGTTTTTT.

The gene calls are TRBV3-1 and TRBJ2-3; D is ambiguous. Germline V gives CDR1 LGHDT, CDR2 YNNKEL (reference sequence). Trimming took 4 bases from V and 0 from J, leaving 20 bases between them. The CDR3 totals 18 residues. The CDR3 region has the DNA TGTGCCAGCAGCCCATTCTTCGGAGCCGGCACTAGCACAGATACGCAGTATTTT. Its protein product is CASSPFFGAGTSTDTQYF.

This clonotype was detected only a few times. J is TRBJ2-2 and V is TRBV4-1; D remains unclear. The germline V gene encodes CDR1 MGHRA and CDR2 YSYEKL. The CDR3 loop spans 14 amino acids. Trimming cost V 1 base and J 4 bases, with 7 bases left between them. The CDR3 region is CASSQGMATGELFF. The CDR3 nucleotides are TGCGCCAGCAGCCAAGGAATGGCCACCGGGGAGCTGTTTTTT.

J is TRBJ1-2 and V is TRBV7-2; the match to TRBD1 covers 7 bases. CDR3 size: 14 residues. The germline V gene encodes CDR1 SGHTA and CDR2 FQGNSA. V dropped 5 bases and J dropped 7; count of bases not matched to a gene: 10. The CDR3 region is CASSPKTGSIGYTF. As DNA, the CDR3 is TGTGCCAGCAGCCCTAAGACAGGGTCTATTGGCTACACCTTC.

A few counts support this clonotype. The V and J genes are TRBV7-9 and TRBJ1-1, with D unresolved. The CDR3 spans 16 residues. Looked up from germline, CDR1 is SEHNR and CDR2 is FQNEAQ (reference sequence). Trimming shortened V by 5 bases and J by 0 bases, and 16 bases separated the two germline ends. The CDR3 reads CASSPALSSVNTEAFF. For the CDR3, the DNA is TGTGCCAGCAGCCCGGCTTTGTCGTCAGTGAACACTGAAGCTTTCTTT.

The chain carries TRBV7-2 and TRBJ2-3; no clear D gene. The CDR3 loop spans 15 amino acids. Germline V gene lookup returns CDR1 SGHTA and CDR2 FQGNSA. The V end lost 4 bases, the J end lost 0 bases, and 11 bases lay between the germline ends. The CDR3 spells CASSYSTLSTDTQYF. The CDR3 DNA is TGTGCCAGCAGCTACTCGACTCTAAGCACAGATACGCAGTATTTT.